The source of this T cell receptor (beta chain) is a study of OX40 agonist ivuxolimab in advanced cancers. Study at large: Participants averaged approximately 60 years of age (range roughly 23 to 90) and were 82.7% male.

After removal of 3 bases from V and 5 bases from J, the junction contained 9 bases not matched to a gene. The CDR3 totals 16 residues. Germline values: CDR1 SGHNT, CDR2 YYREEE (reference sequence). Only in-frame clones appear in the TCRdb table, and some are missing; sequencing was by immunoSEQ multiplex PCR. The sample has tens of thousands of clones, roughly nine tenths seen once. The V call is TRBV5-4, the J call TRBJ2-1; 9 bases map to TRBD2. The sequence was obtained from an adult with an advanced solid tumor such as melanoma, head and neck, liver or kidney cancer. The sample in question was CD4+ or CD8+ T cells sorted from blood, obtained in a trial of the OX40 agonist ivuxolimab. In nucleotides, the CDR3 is TGTGCCAGCAGCTCTGGGGCGGCTAGCGGGAACAATGAGCAGTTCTTC. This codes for CASSSGAASGNNEQFF.